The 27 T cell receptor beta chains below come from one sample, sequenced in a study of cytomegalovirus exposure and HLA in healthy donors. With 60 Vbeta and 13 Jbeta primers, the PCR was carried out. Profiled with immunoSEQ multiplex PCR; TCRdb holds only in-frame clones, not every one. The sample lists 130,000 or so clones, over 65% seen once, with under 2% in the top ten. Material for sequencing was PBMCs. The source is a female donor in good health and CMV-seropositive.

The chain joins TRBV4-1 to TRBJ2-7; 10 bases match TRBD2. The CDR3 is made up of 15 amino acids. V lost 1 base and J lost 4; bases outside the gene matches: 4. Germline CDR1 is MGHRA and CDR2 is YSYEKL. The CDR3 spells CASSQGPSGRYEQYF. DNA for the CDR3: TGCGCCAGCAGCCAAGGTCCTAGCGGGAGATACGAGCAGTACTTC.

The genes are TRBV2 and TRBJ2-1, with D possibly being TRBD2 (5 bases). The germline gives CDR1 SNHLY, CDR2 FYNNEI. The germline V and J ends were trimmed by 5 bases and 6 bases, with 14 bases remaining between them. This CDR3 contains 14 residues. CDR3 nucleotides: TGTGCCAGCAGTAGAAACCCCGAGGGCAATGAGCAGTTCTTC. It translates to CASSRNPEGNEQFF. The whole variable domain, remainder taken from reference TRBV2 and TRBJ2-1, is EPEVTQTPSHQVTQMGQEVILRCVPISNHLYFYWYRQILGQKVEFLVSFYNNEISEKSEIFDDQFSVERPDGSNFTLKIRSTKLEDSAMYFCASSRNPEGNEQFFGPGTRLTVL.

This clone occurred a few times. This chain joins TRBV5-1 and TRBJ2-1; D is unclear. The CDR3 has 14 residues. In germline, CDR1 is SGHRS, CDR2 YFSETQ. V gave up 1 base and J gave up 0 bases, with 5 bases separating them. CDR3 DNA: TGCGCCAGCAGCTTGAGGAGCTCCTACAATGAGCAGTTCTTC. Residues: CASSLRSSYNEQFF.

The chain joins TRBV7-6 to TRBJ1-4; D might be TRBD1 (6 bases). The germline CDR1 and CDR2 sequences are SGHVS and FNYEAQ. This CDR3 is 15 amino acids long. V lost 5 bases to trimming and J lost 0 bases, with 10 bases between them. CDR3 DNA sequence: TGTGCCAGCAGCACGGACAGCGCAACTAATGAAAAACTGTTTTTT. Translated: CASSTDSATNEKLFF. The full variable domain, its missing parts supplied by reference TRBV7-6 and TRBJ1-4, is GAGVSQSPRYKVTKRGQDVALRCDPISGHVSLYWYRQALGQGPEFLTYFNYEAQQDKSGLPNDRFSAERPEGSISTLTIQRTEQRDSAMYRCASSTDSATNEKLFFGSGTQLSVL.

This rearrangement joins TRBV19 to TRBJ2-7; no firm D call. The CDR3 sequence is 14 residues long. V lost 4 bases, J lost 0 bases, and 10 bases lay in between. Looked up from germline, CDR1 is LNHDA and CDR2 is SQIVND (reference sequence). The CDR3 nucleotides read TGTGCCAGTAGTAGGTACGGTAGCTCCTACGAGCAGTACTTC. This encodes CASSRYGSSYEQYF.

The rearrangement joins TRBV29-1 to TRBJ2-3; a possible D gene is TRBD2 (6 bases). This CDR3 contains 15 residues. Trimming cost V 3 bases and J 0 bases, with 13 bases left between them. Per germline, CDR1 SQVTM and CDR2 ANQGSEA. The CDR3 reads CSVEVRGLSTDTQYF. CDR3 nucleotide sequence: TGCAGCGTTGAGGTGCGGGGCCTTAGCACAGATACGCAGTATTTT.

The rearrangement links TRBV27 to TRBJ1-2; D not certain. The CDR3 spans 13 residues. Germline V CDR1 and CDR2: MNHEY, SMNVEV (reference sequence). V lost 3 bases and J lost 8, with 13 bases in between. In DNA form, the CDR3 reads TGTGCCAGCAGTTTGCGGACGGGAGTCGGCTACACCTTC. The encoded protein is CASSLRTGVGYTF.

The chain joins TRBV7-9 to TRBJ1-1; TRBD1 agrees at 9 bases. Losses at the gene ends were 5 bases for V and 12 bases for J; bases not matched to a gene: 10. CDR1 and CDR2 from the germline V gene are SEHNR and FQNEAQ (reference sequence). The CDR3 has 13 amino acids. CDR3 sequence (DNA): TGTGCCAGCAGCCCCCGGGACAGGGTTGCTTCTTTCTTT. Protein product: CASSPRDRVASFF.

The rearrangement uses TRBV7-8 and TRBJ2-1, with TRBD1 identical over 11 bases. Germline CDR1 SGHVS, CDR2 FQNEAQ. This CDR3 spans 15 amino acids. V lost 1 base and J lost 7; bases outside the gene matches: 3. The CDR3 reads CASSLGWDRGNEQFF. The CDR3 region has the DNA TGTGCCAGCAGCTTAGGTTGGGACAGGGGGAATGAGCAGTTCTTC.

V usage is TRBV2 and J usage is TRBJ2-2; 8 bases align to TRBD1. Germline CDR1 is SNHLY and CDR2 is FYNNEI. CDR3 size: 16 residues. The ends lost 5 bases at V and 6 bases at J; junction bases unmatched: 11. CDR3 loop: CASSSQGVLRAGELFF. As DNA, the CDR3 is TGTGCCAGCAGTTCACAGGGGGTATTGCGCGCCGGGGAGCTGTTTTTT.

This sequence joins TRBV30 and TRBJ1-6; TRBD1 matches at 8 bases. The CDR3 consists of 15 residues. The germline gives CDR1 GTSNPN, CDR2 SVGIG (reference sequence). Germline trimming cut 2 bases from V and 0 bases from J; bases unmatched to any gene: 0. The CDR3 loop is CAWSTGGSYNSPLHF. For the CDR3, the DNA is TGTGCCTGGAGTACAGGGGGCTCCTATAATTCACCCCTCCACTTT. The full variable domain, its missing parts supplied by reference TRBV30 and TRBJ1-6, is SQTIHQWPATLVQPVGSPLSLECTVEGTSNPNLYWYRQAAGRGLQLLFYSVGIGQISSEVPQNLSASRPQDRQFILSSKKLLLSDSGFYLCAWSTGGSYNSPLHFGNGTRLTVT.

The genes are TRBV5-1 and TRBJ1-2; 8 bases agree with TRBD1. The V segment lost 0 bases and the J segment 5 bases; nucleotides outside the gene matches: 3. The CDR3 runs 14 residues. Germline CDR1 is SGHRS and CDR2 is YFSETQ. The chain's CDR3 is CASSLAQGAYGYTF. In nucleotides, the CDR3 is TGCGCCAGCAGCTTGGCCCAGGGGGCTTATGGCTACACCTTC.

Here the CDR3 reads CASGRVNTEAFF. The CDR3 DNA follows: TGTGCCAGCGGCAGGGTTAACACTGAAGCTTTCTTT. This chain links TRBV7-8 with TRBJ1-1; D might be TRBD1 (5 bases). Looked up from germline, CDR1 is SGHVS and CDR2 is FQNEAQ. Between the trimmed V and J ends, which lost 8 bases and 2 bases, there was a span of 9 bases. CDR3 length: 12 residues.

This CDR3 reads CASGTGIGQPQHF. DNA for the CDR3: TGTGCCAGTGGGACAGGGATCGGTCAGCCCCAGCATTTT. V and J are TRBV19 and TRBJ1-5, with 9 bases fitting TRBD1. This CDR3 has 13 residues. Germline values: CDR1 LNHDA, CDR2 SQIVND (reference sequence). With 8 bases clipped from V and 6 bases from J, the junction kept 5 bases outside the gene matches.

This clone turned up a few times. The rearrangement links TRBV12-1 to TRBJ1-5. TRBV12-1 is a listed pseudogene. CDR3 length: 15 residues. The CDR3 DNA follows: TGTGCCAGCAGCGCCCTATCGGTTTGCAATCAGCCCCAGCATTTT. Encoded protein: CASSALSVCNQPQHF.

The CDR3 region has the DNA TGTGCCAGCATGGGGAGTGGAGCTTTCTTT. Translation: CASMGSGAFF. The V gene is TRBV6-5, the J gene TRBJ1-1, with no clear D. The CDR3 has 10 amino acids. The germline V and J ends were trimmed by 7 bases and 10 bases, with 10 bases remaining between them. CDR1 and CDR2 from the germline V gene are MNHEY and SVGAGI.

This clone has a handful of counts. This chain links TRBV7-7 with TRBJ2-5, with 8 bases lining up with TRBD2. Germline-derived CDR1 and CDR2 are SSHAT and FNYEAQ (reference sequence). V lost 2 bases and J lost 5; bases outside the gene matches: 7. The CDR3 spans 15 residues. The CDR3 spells CASSLNQREFETQYF. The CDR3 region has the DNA TGTGCCAGCAGCTTAAATCAGCGGGAGTTCGAGACCCAGTACTTC.

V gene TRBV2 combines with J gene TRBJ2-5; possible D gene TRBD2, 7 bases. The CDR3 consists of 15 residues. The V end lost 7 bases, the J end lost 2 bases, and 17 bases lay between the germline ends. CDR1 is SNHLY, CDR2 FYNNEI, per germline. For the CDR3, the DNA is TGTGCCAGCACCCTAAAGGGGGGGATTCAAGAGACCCAGTACTTC. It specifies CASTLKGGIQETQYF.

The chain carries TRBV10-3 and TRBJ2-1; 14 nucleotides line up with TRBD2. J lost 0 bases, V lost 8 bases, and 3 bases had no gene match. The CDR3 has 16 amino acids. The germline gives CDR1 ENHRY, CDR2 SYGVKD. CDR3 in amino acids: CAIQGTSGSSYNEQFF. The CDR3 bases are TGTGCCATCCAGGGGACTAGCGGGAGCTCCTACAATGAGCAGTTCTTC.

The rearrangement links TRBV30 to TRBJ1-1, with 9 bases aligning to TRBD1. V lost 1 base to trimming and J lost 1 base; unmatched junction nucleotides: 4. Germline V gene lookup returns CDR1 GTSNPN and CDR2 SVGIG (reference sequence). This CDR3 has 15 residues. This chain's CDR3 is CAWSDPGQGNTEAFF. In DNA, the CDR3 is TGTGCCTGGAGTGACCCGGGACAGGGGAACACTGAAGCTTTCTTT.

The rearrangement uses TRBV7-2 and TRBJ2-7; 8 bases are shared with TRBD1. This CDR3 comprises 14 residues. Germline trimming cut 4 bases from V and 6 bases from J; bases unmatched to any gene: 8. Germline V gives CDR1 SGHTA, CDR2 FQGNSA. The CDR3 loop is CASSSRTGFLEQYF. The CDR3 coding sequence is TGTGCCAGCAGCTCAAGGACAGGGTTCCTCGAGCAGTACTTC.

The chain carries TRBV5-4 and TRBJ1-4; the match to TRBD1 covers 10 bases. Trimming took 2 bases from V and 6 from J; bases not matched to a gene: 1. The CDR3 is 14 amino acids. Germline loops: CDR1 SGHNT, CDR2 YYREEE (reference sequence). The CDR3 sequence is CASSFDRGHEKLFF. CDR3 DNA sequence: TGTGCCAGCAGCTTCGACAGGGGGCATGAAAAACTGTTTTTT.

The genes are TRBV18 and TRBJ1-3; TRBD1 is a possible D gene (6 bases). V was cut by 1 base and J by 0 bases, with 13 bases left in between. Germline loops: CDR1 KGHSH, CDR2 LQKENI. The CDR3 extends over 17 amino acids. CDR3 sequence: CASSPRLQGVSGNTIYF. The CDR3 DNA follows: TGTGCCAGCTCACCACGCCTACAGGGAGTCTCTGGAAACACCATATATTTT.

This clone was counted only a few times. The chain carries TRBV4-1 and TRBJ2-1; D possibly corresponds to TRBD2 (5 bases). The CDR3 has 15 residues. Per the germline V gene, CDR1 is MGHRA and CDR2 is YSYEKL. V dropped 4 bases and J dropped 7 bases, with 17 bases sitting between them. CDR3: CASSPPGGAVNEQFF. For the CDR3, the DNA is TGCGCCAGCAGCCCTCCAGGAGGAGCGGTAAATGAGCAGTTCTTC.

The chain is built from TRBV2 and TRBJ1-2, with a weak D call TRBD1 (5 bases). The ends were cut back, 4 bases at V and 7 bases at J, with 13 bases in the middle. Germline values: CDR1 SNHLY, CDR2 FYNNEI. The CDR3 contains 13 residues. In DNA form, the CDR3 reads TGTGCCAGCAGTGTTGGGGGAGGTAGTGGCTACACCTTC. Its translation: CASSVGGGSGYTF.

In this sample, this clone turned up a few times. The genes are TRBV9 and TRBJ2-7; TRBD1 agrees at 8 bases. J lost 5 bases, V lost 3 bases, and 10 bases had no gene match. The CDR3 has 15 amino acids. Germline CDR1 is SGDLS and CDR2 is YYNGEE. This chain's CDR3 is CASSGPRQGSDEQYF. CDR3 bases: TGTGCCAGCAGCGGACCGAGACAGGGGAGCGACGAGCAGTACTTC.

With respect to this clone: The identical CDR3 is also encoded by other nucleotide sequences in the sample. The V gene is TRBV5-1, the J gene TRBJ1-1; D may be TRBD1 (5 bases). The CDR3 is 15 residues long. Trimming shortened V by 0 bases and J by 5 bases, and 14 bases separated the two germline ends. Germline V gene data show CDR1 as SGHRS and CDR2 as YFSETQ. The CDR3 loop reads CASSLAPGGNTEAFF. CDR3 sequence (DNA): TGCGCCAGCAGCTTGGCGCCCGGGGGGAATACTGAAGCTTTCTTT.